The 8 T cell receptor beta chains listed next were all sequenced from one sample in a study of blood T cell repertoires in COVID-19 (dated by TCRdb to about 2020). Preparation of the library involved the immunoSEQ multiplex PCR assay. TCRdb took over this immuneACCESS table, retaining in-frame rearrangements with V and J assigned. Such tables are incomplete; in checked studies, under half of the missing clones stem from an unresolved V gene, and the remainder is unexplained. The sample includes about 270,000 clones, with 86% observed a single time. Of the sample, roughly 15% falls within the top ten clones. Material: PBMCs or T cells enriched from blood (not recorded which). The origin of the receptors is a man younger than 35 who had recovered from COVID-19.

The chain recombines TRBV28 with TRBJ1-1; 7 nucleotides match TRBD1. CDR3 length: 15 amino acids. After removal of 6 bases from V and 2 bases from J, the junction contained 9 bases not matched to a gene. Per the germline V gene, CDR1 is MDHEN and CDR2 is SYDVKM. In DNA, the CDR3 is TGTGCCAGCAGACCGTCGGGACAGCCCAACACTGAAGCTTTCTTT. This gives the protein CASRPSGQPNTEAFF.

This chain links TRBV6-1 with TRBJ1-5; a possible D gene is TRBD1 (5 bases). The CDR3 loop spans 13 amino acids. Between the trimmed V and J ends, which lost 1 base and 7 bases, there was a span of 8 bases. CDR1 MNHNS and CDR2 SASEGT come from the germline V gene. The CDR3 reads CASSEDGHQPQHF. The CDR3 DNA sequence: TGTGCCAGCAGTGAAGACGGACACCAGCCCCAGCATTTT.

The sample holds one count of this clone. V is TRBV5-1 and J is TRBJ2-1; 7 nucleotides match TRBD1. CDR3 length: 15 residues. Germline V gene lookup returns CDR1 SGHRS and CDR2 YFSETQ. J lost 2 bases, V lost 5 bases, and 7 bases had no gene match. The CDR3 loop is CASSEQGDPYNEQFF. The CDR3 DNA follows: TGCGCCAGCAGTGAGCAGGGGGATCCCTACAATGAGCAGTTCTTC.

In regard to this clone: This sample includes further DNA sequences coding for the same CDR3. The rearrangement joins TRBV5-1 to TRBJ1-1; D is uncertain. From germline, CDR1 is SGHRS and CDR2 YFSETQ. V was shortened by 0 bases and J by 2 bases, with 5 bases between the two germline ends. This CDR3 has 13 residues. The CDR3: CASSLDRNTEAFF. In DNA form, the CDR3 reads TGCGCCAGCAGCTTGGACAGAAACACTGAAGCTTTCTTT.

This chain uses TRBV6-5 with TRBJ2-7; TRBD2 aligns across 10 bases. V lost 7 bases and J lost 4; bases outside the gene matches: 10. The CDR3 sequence is 15 residues long. The germline gives CDR1 MNHEY, CDR2 SVGAGI. The CDR3 nucleotides read TGTGCCAGCAAGCAGAGCGGGGGGGAATTTTACGAGCAGTACTTC. Translation gives CASKQSGGEFYEQYF.

J is TRBJ1-2 and V is TRBV28; 12 bases match TRBD1. The ends lost 2 bases at V and 6 bases at J; junction bases unmatched: 7. CDR1 and CDR2 from the germline V gene are MDHEN and SYDVKM. The CDR3 spans 16 residues. The CDR3 sequence is CASSLSRDRGRNGYTF. CDR3 nucleotides: TGTGCCAGCAGTTTAAGCCGGGACAGGGGGCGAAATGGCTACACCTTC.

In its sample, this clone was seen once. This rearrangement joins TRBV19 to TRBJ2-6; TRBD1 matches at 8 bases. V trimming: 3 bases; J trimming: 0 bases; junction bases outside the gene matches: 7. This CDR3 spans 18 amino acids. The germline V gene has CDR1 LNHDA and CDR2 SQIVND (reference sequence). The CDR3 region has the DNA TGTGCCAGTAGTATTCCGGGACAGGCAAGCTCTGGGGCCAACGTCCTGACTTTC. Residues: CASSIPGQASSGANVLTF. The full variable domain, completed using reference TRBV19 and TRBJ2-6, is DGGITQSPKYLFRKEGQNVTLSCEQNLNHDAMYWYRQDPGQGLRLIYYSQIVNDFQKGDIAEGYSVSREKKESFPLTVTSAQKNPTAFYLCASSIPGQASSGANVLTFGAGSRLTVL.

The rearrangement uses TRBV2 and TRBJ2-5; D might be TRBD2 (5 bases). Germline CDR1 and CDR2: SNHLY and FYNNEI. V was clipped by 0 bases and J by 5 bases, with 16 bases between them. The CDR3 runs to 16 residues. Here the CDR3 DNA reads TGTGCCAGCAGTGAAGCGCTGAACGGGGTCGGGGAGACCCAGTACTTC. Translation: CASSEALNGVGETQYF.